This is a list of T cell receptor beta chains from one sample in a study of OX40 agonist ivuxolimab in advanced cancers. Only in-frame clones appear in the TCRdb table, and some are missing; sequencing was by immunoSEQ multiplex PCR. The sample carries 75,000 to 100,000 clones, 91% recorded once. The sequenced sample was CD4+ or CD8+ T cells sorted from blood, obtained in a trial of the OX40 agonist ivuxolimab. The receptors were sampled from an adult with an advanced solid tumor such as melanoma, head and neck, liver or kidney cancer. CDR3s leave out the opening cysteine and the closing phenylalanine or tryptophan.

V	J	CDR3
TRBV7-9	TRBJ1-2	ASSLNGMGYGYT
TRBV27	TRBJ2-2	ASSFAGTNTGELF
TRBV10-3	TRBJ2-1	AIRAGTSSYNEQF
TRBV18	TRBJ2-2	ASSQVGANTGELF
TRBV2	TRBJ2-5	ASSPAEPAGTQY
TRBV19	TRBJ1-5	ASSTQGAKGNQPQH
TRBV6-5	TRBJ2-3	ASSPGLAGVDTQY
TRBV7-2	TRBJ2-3	ASSASAFTDTQY
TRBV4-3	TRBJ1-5	ASSHQGTGNQPQH
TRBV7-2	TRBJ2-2	ASSLAGMNTGELF
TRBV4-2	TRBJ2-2	ASGLSGGAGTGELF
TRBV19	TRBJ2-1	ASSPVEGSYNEQF
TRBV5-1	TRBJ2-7	ASSLEVGPVYEQY
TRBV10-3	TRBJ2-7	AISESASGSYEQY
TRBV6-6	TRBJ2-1	ASSYSGQGENEQF
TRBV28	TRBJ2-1	ASKGGGSYNEQF
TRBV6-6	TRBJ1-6	ASSYPGGNSPLH
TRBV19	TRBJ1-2	ASIPGDSGFNRYGYT
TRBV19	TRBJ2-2	ASSMLGTGNTGELF
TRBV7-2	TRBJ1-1	ASSFLLGGNTEAF
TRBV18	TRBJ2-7	ASSPVGEISYEQY
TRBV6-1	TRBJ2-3	ASSGAGGVDTQY
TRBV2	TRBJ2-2	ASSGPAGVTGELF
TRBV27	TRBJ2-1	ASRRLAYNEQF
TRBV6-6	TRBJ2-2	ASRGGTNTGELF
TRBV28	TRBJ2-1	ASSSSLAGAYNEQF
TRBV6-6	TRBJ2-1	ASSFRVYNEQF
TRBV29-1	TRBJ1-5	SVSQGQSNQPQH
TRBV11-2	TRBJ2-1	ASTSLFTSGRRF
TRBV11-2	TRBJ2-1	ASSPGEGYNEQF
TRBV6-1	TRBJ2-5	ASSVIWAQETQY
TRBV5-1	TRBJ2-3	ASSFGAGETDTQY
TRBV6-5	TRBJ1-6	ASTGTYNSPLH
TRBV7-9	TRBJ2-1	ASSRSVNEQF
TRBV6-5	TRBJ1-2	ASSWGGDLSGYT
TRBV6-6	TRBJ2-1	ASSYRGGSSYNEQF
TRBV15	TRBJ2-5	ATSRDVETQY
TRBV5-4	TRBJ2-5	ASSLGTQETQY